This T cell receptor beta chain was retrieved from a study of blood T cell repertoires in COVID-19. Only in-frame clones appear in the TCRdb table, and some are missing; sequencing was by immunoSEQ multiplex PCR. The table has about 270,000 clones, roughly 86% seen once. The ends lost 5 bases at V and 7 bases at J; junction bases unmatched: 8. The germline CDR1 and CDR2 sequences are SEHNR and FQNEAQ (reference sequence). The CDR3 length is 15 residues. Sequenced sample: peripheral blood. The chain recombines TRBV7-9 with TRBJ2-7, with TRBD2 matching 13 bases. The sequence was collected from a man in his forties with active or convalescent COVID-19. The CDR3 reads CASSTGLAGALEQYF. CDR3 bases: TGTGCCAGCAGCACTGGACTAGCGGGGGCCCTGGAGCAGTACTTC.